This T cell receptor beta chain is drawn from a study of CD8 T cells in Susac syndrome. The germline V gene has CDR1 LGHDT and CDR2 YNNKEL (reference sequence). The germline V and J ends were trimmed by 2 bases and 6 bases, with 11 bases remaining between them. The CDR3 runs to 13 residues. CD8+ and CD4+ T cells circulating in blood were sequenced for TCR beta. Reverse transcription used roughly 0.45 to 1 ug RNA and random hexamers. By means of immunoSEQ multiplex PCR, TCR beta CDR3 spanning 54 Vbeta and 13 Jbeta underwent amplification. From the immunoSEQ multiplex PCR reads, TCRdb called clonotypes with MiXCR, one entry per CDR3 protein. The sample yields fewer than 350,000 distinct CDR3 sequences, 75% to 90% seen once. In this sample, this clonotype turned up a few times.

The sequenced sample consisted of CD8+ T cells from PBMCs. The chain is built from TRBV3-1 and TRBJ2-7; possible D gene TRBD1, 5 bases. The receptor was isolated from a human donor with multiple sclerosis. CDR3 bases: TGTGCCAGCAGCCAAAAAGGGGTTGGCGAGCAGTACTTC. This gives the protein CASSQKGVGEQYF.